The 18 T cell receptor beta chains below come from one sample, sequenced in a study of blood T cells in healthy people across ages. The use of a sample-barcoded 5' primer and a J-beta primer mix characterized a second PCR of about 7 to 12 cycles. TCRdb re-analysed the 5' RACE reads in MiXCR, keeping a single row per CDR3 protein. The sample shows about 640,000 distinct CDR3 sequences, about 30% of them seen only once. Sequenced: blood. The receptors derive from an elderly woman in good health.

The rearrangement joins TRBV28 to TRBJ2-1; the match to TRBD1 covers 8 bases. CDR1 MDHEN and CDR2 SYDVKM come from the germline V gene. V lost 5 bases, J lost 8 bases, and 14 bases stayed unmatched. The CDR3 is 16 amino acids. The CDR3 is CASSLRAGGARDEQFF. The CDR3 DNA reads as TGTGCCAGCAGTCTGCGGGCAGGGGGCGCGAGAGATGAGCAGTTCTTC.

This clonotype was seen at least ten times. The V call is TRBV20-1, the J call TRBJ2-1, with D possibly called TRBD1 or TRBD2 (5 bases each). V was shortened by 5 bases and J by 11 bases, with 16 bases between the two germline ends. From germline, CDR1 is DFQATT and CDR2 SNEGSKA (reference sequence). The CDR3 has 12 residues. CDR3 protein: CSAGPPGPKQFF. The CDR3 region has the DNA TGCAGTGCTGGGCCGCCGGGGCCTAAGCAGTTCTTC.

In this sample, this clonotype turned up many times. V is TRBV2 and J is TRBJ1-2; no reliable D call. The germline V and J ends were trimmed by 3 bases and 3 bases, with 14 bases remaining between them. This CDR3 has 15 amino acids. CDR1 is SNHLY, CDR2 FYNNEI, per germline. This CDR3 is CASSESGRSYYGYTF. The CDR3 bases are TGTGCCAGCAGTGAGAGCGGTAGATCCTACTATGGCTACACCTTC.

A note on this clonotype: A much larger clone lies one base from this, so it may be a read error. The V gene is TRBV28, the J gene TRBJ1-1; D unresolved. This CDR3 region has 12 residues. Per the germline V gene, CDR1 is MDHEN and CDR2 is SYDVKM. Trimming cost V 3 bases and J 9 bases, with 11 bases left between them. This CDR3 is CASSLVQSQAFF. CDR3 coding DNA: TGTGCCAGCAGTTTGGTACAGAGCCAAGCTTTCTTT.

This chain links TRBV7-2 with TRBJ1-5, with D uncertain. The germline V gene encodes CDR1 SGHTA and CDR2 FQGNSA. The length of the CDR3 is 13 residues. Trimming took off 4 bases at V and 9 bases at J, with 13 bases between the two ends. The CDR3 coding sequence is TGTGCCAGCAGCTCCCTCCGGCAATCGCCCCAGCATTTT. This sequence encodes CASSSLRQSPQHF.

This clonotype was detected ten times or more. V usage is TRBV12-3 or TRBV12-4 and J usage is TRBJ2-5; D is perhaps TRBD1 (6 bases). The V end lost 5 bases, the J end lost 0 bases, and 16 bases lay between the germline ends. This CDR3 region has 16 residues. The DNA of the CDR3 is TGTGCCAGCAGTCTAGGACAGCGTCCTTACCAAGAGACCCAGTACTTC. Translating gives CASSLGQRPYQETQYF.

This clonotype was seen ten or more times. The chain has TRBV3-1 and TRBJ2-5, with 14 bases fitting TRBD2. The CDR3 has 14 amino acids. V was clipped by 8 bases and J by 5 bases; unmatched bases: 4. Germline lookup yields CDR1 LGHDT and CDR2 YNNKEL (reference sequence). For the CDR3, the DNA is TGTGCCAGCGCGACTAGCGGGGGGGTGGAGACCCAGTACTTC. This sequence encodes CASATSGGVETQYF.

Remarks on this clonotype: A junction boundary mismatches the germline segment, possibly from a read error. The chain couples TRBV7-2 to TRBJ2-7; D is unresolved. The CDR3 totals 12 residues. The V gene's germline CDR1 is SGHTA and CDR2 FQGNSA. The CDR3 sequence is CASSPNSYERYF. In DNA form, the CDR3 reads TGCGCCAGCAGTCCCAACTCCTACGAGCGGTACTTC.

The sample holds many counts of this clonotype. The V gene is TRBV9, the J gene TRBJ1-2, with 9 bases that match TRBD1. The junction had 8 bases not matched to a gene; V was cut back by 4 bases and J by 4 bases. The CDR3 length is 15 residues. The germline CDR1 and CDR2 sequences are SGDLS and YYNGEE. This chain's CDR3 is CASSPRDREAYGYTF. As DNA, the CDR3 is TGTGCCAGCAGCCCCCGGGACAGGGAGGCCTATGGCTACACCTTC.

Comments on this clonotype: Being one base from a much bigger clone, this may be a read error. The chain employs TRBV11-2 and TRBJ2-7, with D possibly TRBD1 on 6 matching bases. The germline gives CDR1 SGHAT, CDR2 FQNNGV. Deletions cut 4 bases from V and 4 bases from J, with 11 bases between. The CDR3 spans 13 residues. In nucleotides, the CDR3 is TGTGCCAGCAGCTGGGGGCCTAGGTACGAGCAGTACTTC. Protein sequence: CASSWGPRYEQYF.

Notes on this clonotype: This may be a read error: a much more frequent sequence differs by one nucleotide. CDR3 nucleotide sequence: TGCGCCAGCAGCCAAAAGGGACAGGGCGGCTATAGTGAGCAGTTCTTC. This sequence encodes CASSQKGQGGYSEQFF. V is TRBV4-1 and J is TRBJ2-1, with 9 bases identical to TRBD1. The CDR3 totals 16 residues. The V segment lost 2 bases and the J segment 9 bases; nucleotides outside the gene matches: 11. Germline assignment: CDR1 MGHRA and CDR2 YSYEKL.

This clonotype was found a few times. The V call is TRBV21-1, the J call TRBJ2-5; the D segment call TRBD2 is taken from the table without a DNA check. TRBV21-1 is designated a pseudogene. The CDR3 has 14 residues. In nucleotides, the CDR3 is TGTGCCAGCAGCCCGGACTGGTCCTTGGAGACCCAGTACTTC. Translating gives CASSPDWSLETQYF.

This clonotype has at least ten counts. The V and J genes are TRBV9 and TRBJ1-4; D unresolved. The V and J ends lost 5 bases and 0 bases respectively, with 11 bases between them. The germline V gene encodes CDR1 SGDLS and CDR2 YYNGEE. This CDR3 has 15 amino acids. The CDR3 DNA reads as TGTGCCAGCAGTTCGGACTCTACAACTAATGAAAAACTGTTTTTT. Protein sequence: CASSSDSTTNEKLFF.

V gene TRBV6-6 combines with J gene TRBJ1-2; the D gene is possibly TRBD1 (6 bases). CDR3 length equals 16 residues. V lost 6 bases to trimming and J lost 4 bases, with 21 bases between them. Germline V CDR1 and CDR2: MNHNY, SVGAGI (reference sequence). The CDR3 region is CASSPAGRLQGYGYTF. The CDR3 DNA follows: TGTGCCAGCAGCCCCGCGGGCCGACTACAGGGCTATGGCTACACCTTC.

Many counts were recorded for this clonotype. This chain joins TRBV7-3 and TRBJ2-4; possibly TRBD1 or TRBD2 for D (5 bases each). The CDR3 length is 13 residues. Germline V gene lookup returns CDR1 SGHTA and CDR2 FQGTGA. Trimming took off 5 bases at V and 6 bases at J, with 11 bases between the two ends. In DNA, the CDR3 is TGTGCCAGCAGCCCTCGGGACGCAAACATTCAGTACTTC. Its translation is CASSPRDANIQYF.

This clonotype showed up many times. The chain uses TRBV12-3 or TRBV12-4 and TRBJ1-2, with 7 bases identical to TRBD1. The CDR3 is 14 amino acids. Trimming removed 2 bases from V and 7 bases from J; junction bases left unmatched: 7. The CDR3 loop is CASSLNRGASGYTF. The CDR3 bases are TGTGCCAGCAGTTTAAACAGGGGAGCGAGTGGCTACACCTTC.

This clonotype showed up just a few times. The chain links TRBV6-5 to TRBJ1-5, with 7 bases aligning to TRBD1. The CDR3 length is 16 residues. V trimming: 5 bases; J trimming: 4 bases; junction bases outside the gene matches: 11. The germline V gene has CDR1 MNHEY and CDR2 SVGAGI. CDR3 region: CASSPLRQGLNQPQHF. The CDR3, as DNA: TGTGCCAGCAGTCCCCTTCGACAGGGACTGAATCAGCCCCAGCATTTT.

This clonotype was counted many times. The V gene is TRBV3-1, the J gene TRBJ2-5; the D is unclear. The germline gives CDR1 LGHDT, CDR2 YNNKEL (reference sequence). This CDR3 has 15 residues. V lost 3 bases and J lost 2, with 13 bases in between. CDR3 sequence: CASSQWATSQETQYF. CDR3 nucleotide sequence: TGTGCCAGCAGCCAGTGGGCGACTTCTCAAGAGACCCAGTACTTC.